This T cell receptor (beta chain) derives from a study of blood T cell repertoires in COVID-19. Across the study: Sites in the United States, Italy and Spain provided acute and convalescent COVID-19 samples. Sources were T cells, B-cell-depleted T cells, or PBMCs; the material itself was cDNA or gDNA.

The germline V gene has CDR1 MDHEN and CDR2 SYDVKM. CDR3 length equals 14 residues. Trimming stripped 7 bases from V and 2 bases from J, with 15 bases between. Original processing methods: Reference gene primer amplification gave nucleated cell count estimates. Here immunoSEQ multiplex PCR was the method, and the copy in TCRdb shows in-frame clones only, minus some. The V and J calls and clone size are taken from that table; D and trimming were inferred from the DNA. The profile shows some 200,000 clones, 65% to 90% of them singletons. The chain links TRBV28 to TRBJ2-7; TRBD1 might be the D (5 bases). This TCR was recovered from a man at least 80 years old with acute or convalescent COVID-19. The sample comprised peripheral blood. The CDR3 DNA follows: TGTGCCAGCATTAATCAGGGCTCTACCTACGAGCAGTACTTC. It yields the protein CASINQGSTYEQYF.